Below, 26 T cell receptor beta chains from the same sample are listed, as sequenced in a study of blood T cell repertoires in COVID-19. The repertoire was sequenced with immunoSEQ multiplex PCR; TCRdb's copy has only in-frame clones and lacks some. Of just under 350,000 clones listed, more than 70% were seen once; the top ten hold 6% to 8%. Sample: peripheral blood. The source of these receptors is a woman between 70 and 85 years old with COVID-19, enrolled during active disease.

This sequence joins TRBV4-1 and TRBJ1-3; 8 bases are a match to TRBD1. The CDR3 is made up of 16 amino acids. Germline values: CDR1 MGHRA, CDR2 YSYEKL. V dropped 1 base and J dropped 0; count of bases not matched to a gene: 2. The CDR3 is CASSQGTGNSGNTIYF. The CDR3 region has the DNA TGCGCCAGCAGCCAAGGGACAGGGAACTCTGGAAACACCATATATTTT.

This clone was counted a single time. The CDR3 coding sequence is TGTGCCAGCAGCGCGCTAGCGGGGGACGAGCAGTACTTC. Translating gives CASSALAGDEQYF. The chain has TRBV9 and TRBJ2-7; 10 nucleotides align to TRBD2. The length of the CDR3 is 13 residues. CDR1 SGDLS and CDR2 YYNGEE come from the germline V gene. V dropped 3 bases and J dropped 5; count of bases not matched to a gene: 2.

For the CDR3, the DNA is TGTGCCAGCAGCTTAAAACAGGGTTCTAGCACAGATACGCAGTATTTT. Translating it yields CASSLKQGSSTDTQYF. This chain uses TRBV9 with TRBJ2-3, with D possibly TRBD1 on 6 matching bases. The CDR3 spans 16 residues. CDR1 is SGDLS, CDR2 YYNGEE, per germline. Trimming removed 4 bases at V and 0 bases at J, with 15 bases between.

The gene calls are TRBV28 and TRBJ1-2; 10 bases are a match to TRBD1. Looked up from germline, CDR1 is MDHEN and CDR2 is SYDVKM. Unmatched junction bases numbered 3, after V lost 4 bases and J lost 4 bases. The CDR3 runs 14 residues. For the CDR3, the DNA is TGTGCCAGCAGTTCGGGACAGGGGATCTATGGCTACACCTTC. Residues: CASSSGQGIYGYTF.

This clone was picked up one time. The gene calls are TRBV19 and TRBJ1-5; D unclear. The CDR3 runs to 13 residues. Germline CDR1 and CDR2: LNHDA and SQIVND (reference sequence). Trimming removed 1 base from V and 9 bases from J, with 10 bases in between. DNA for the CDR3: TGTGCCAGTAGTATAGTTCACGGCGGGCCCCAGCATTTT. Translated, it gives CASSIVHGGPQHF. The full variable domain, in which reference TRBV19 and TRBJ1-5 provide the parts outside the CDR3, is DGGITQSPKYLFRKEGQNVTLSCEQNLNHDAMYWYRQDPGQGLRLIYYSQIVNDFQKGDIAEGYSVSREKKESFPLTVTSAQKNPTAFYLCASSIVHGGPQHFGDGTRLSIL.

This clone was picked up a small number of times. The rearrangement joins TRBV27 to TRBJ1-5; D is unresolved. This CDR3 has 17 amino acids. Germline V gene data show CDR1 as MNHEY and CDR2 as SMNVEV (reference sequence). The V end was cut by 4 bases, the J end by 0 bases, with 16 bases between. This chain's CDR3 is CASSSEGGPSSNQPQHF. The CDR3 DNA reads TGTGCCAGCAGTTCCGAGGGAGGTCCCAGTAGCAATCAGCCCCAGCATTTT.

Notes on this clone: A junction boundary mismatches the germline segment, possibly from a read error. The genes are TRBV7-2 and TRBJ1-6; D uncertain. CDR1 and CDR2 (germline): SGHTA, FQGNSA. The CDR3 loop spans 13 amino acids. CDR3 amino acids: CASSLGRNSPLHF. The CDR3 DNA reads TGTGCCAGCAGCTTAGGGAGAAATTCGCCCCTCCACTTT.

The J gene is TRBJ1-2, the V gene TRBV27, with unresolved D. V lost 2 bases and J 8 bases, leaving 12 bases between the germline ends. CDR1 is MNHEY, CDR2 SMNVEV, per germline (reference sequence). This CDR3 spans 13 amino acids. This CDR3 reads CASSLKADSGYTF. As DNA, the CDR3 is TGTGCCAGCAGTTTAAAGGCCGACTCAGGCTACACCTTC.

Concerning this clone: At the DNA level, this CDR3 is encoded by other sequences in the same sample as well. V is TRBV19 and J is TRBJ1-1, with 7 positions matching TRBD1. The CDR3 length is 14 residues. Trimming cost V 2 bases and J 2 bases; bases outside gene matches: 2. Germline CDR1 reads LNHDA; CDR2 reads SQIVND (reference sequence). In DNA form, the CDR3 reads TGTGCCAGTAGTATACGACAGGGTAACACTGAAGCTTTCTTT. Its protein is CASSIRQGNTEAFF.

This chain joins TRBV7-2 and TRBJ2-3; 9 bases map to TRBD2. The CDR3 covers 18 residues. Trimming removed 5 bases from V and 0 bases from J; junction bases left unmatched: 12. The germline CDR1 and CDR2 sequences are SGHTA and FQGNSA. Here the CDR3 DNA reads TGTGCCAGCAGCCATCAAGCGGGGGGAACTACTAGCACAGATACGCAGTATTTT. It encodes CASSHQAGGTTSTDTQYF.

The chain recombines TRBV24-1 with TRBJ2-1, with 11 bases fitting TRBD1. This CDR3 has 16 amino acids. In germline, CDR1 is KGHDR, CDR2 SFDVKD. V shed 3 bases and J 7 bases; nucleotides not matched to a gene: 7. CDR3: CATSDARTGGINEQFF. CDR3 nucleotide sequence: TGTGCCACCAGTGATGCACGGACAGGGGGCATTAATGAGCAGTTCTTC.

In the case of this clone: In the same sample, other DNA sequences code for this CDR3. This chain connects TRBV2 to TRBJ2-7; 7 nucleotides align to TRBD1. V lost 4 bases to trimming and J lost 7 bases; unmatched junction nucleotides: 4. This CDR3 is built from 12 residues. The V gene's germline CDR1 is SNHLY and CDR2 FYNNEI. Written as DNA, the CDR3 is TGTGCCAGCAGTGGGTCAGGGGGTGAGCAGTACTTC. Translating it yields CASSGSGGEQYF.

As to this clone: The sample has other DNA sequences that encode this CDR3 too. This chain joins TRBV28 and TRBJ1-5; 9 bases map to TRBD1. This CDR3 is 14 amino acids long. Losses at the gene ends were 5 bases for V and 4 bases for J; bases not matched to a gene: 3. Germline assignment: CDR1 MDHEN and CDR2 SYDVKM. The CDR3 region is CASSLGQGNQPQHF. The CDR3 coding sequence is TGTGCCAGCAGTCTGGGACAGGGAAATCAGCCCCAGCATTTT.

The CDR3 bases are TGCGCCAGCAGCCTTCTAGCGGGGGGGCCATATGAGCAGTTCTTC. Its translation is CASSLLAGGPYEQFF. The chain couples TRBV4-1 to TRBJ2-1; 12 nucleotides match TRBD2. V trimming: 4 bases; J trimming: 8 bases; junction bases outside the gene matches: 6. Germline CDR1 MGHRA, CDR2 YSYEKL. CDR3 length: 15 residues.

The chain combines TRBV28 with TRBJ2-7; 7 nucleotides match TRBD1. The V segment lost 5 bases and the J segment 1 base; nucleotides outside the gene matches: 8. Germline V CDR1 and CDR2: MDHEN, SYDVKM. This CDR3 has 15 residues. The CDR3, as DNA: TGTGCCAGCAGTACCTCCCGGACAGGATCCTACGAGCAGTACTTC. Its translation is CASSTSRTGSYEQYF.

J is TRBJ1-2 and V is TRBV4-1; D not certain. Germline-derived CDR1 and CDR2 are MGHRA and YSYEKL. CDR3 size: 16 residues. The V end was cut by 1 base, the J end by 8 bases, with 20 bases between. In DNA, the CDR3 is TGCGCCAGCAGCCAAGCTTTTGTGGAGGTCCTAGACGGCTACACCTTC. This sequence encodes CASSQAFVEVLDGYTF.

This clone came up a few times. The CDR3 region is CASSYQGAGETQYF. In DNA, the CDR3 is TGTGCCAGCAGCTACCAGGGGGCTGGGGAGACCCAGTACTTC. The chain uses TRBV7-3 and TRBJ2-5; the match to TRBD1 covers 8 bases. The CDR3 consists of 14 residues. Germline CDR1 and CDR2: SGHTA and FQGTGA. Germline trimming cut 4 bases from V and 5 bases from J; bases unmatched to any gene: 6.

CDR3 in DNA: TGTGCCTGGAGTGGGGGGGTTCGAGCTTTCTTT. Amino acids: CAWSGGVRAFF. The gene calls are TRBV30 and TRBJ1-1, with a possible D match to TRBD1 (5 bases). There are 11 residues in the CDR3. With 1 base removed from V and 10 bases from J, the gap between germline ends came to 10 bases. Looked up from germline, CDR1 is GTSNPN and CDR2 is SVGIG (reference sequence).

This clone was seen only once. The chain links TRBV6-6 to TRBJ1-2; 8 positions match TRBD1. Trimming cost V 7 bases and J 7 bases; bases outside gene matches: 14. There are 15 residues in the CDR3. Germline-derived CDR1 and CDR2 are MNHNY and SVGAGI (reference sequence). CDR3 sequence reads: CASIASGTGGGGYTF. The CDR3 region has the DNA TGTGCCAGCATCGCATCCGGGACAGGTGGCGGTGGCTACACCTTC.

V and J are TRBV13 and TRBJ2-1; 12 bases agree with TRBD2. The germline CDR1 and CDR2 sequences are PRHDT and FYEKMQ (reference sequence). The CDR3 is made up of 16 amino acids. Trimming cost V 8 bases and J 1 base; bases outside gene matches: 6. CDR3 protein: CASFRTSGVSYNEQFF. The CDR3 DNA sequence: TGTGCCAGCTTCAGGACTAGCGGGGTTTCCTACAATGAGCAGTTCTTC. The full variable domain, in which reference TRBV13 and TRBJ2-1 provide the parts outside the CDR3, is AAGVIQSPRHLIKEKRETATLKCYPIPRHDTVYWYQQGPGQDPQFLISFYEKMQSDKGSIPDRFSAQQFSDYHSELNMSSLELGDSALYFCASFRTSGVSYNEQFFGPGTRLTVL.

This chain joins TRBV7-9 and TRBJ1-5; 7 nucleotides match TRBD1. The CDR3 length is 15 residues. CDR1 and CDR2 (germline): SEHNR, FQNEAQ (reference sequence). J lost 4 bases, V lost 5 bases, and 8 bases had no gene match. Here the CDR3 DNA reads TGTGCCAGCAGCCCCCCAGGGGGAGGTAATCAGCCCCAGCATTTT. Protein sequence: CASSPPGGGNQPQHF.

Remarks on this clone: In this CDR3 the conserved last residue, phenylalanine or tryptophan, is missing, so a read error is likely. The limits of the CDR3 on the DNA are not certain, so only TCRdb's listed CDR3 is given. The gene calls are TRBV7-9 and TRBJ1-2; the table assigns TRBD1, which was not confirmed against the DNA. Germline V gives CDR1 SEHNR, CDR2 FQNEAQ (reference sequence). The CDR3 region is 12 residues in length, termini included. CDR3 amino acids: CASSFPDRKRSL.

The CDR3 region is CASSHGQNTEAFF. The CDR3 DNA is TGTGCCAGCAGTCACGGACAGAACACTGAAGCTTTCTTT. This chain connects TRBV12-3 or TRBV12-4 to TRBJ1-1; possible D gene TRBD1, 5 bases. The CDR3 is 13 amino acids. The germline V and J ends were trimmed by 5 bases and 1 base, with 8 bases remaining between them.

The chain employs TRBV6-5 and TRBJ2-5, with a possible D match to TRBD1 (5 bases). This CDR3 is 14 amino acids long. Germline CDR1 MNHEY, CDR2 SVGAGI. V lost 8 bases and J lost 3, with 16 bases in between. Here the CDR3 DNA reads TGTGCCAGCGCATCCTGGCAGGGTGAAGAGACCCAGTACTTC. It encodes CASASWQGEETQYF.

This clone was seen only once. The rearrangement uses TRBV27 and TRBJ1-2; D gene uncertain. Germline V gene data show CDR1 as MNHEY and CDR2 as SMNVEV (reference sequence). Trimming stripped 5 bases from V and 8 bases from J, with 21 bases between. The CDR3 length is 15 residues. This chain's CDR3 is CASSLTSQVRLGYTF. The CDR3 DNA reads TGTGCCAGCAGTCTAACAAGCCAGGTCCGGCTAGGCTACACCTTC.

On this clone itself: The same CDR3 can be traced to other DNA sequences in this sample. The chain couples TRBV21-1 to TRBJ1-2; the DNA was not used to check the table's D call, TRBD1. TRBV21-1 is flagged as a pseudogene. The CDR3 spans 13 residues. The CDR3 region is CASSDRGPYGYTF. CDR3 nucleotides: TGTGCCAGCAGCGACAGGGGTCCTTATGGCTACACCTTC.